This TCR beta chain stems from a study of blood T cell repertoires in COVID-19. The recovered donors of Cohort 3 showed two negative PCRs, clearance, or symptom resolution. Here immunoSEQ multiplex PCR was the method, and the copy in TCRdb shows in-frame clones only, minus some. Found here are under 300,000 clones, approximately 84% of them singletons; the top ten hold roughly 16%. V lost 3 bases to trimming and J lost 1 base, with 16 bases between them. CDR3 length: 16 amino acids. Germline loops: CDR1 SEHNR, CDR2 FQNEAQ (reference sequence). The sequence came from a young man who had recovered from COVID-19. This sequence joins TRBV7-9 and TRBJ2-7; TRBD2 might be the D (6 bases). Sequencing was done on a sample of PBMCs or T cells enriched from blood (not recorded which). The CDR3 protein is CASSFLDFSGSYEQYF. Written as DNA, the CDR3 is TGTGCCAGCAGCTTTCTTGATTTTAGCGGTTCCTACGAGCAGTACTTC. The full variable domain, its missing parts supplied by reference TRBV7-9 and TRBJ2-7, is DTGVSQNPRHKITKRGQNVTFRCDPISEHNRLYWYRQTLGQGPEFLTYFQNEAQLEKSRLLSDRFSAERPKGSFSTLEIQRTEQGDSAMYLCASSFLDFSGSYEQYFGPGTRLTVT.